The 18 T cell receptor beta chains below all came from one sample that was sequenced in a study. TCRdb ran MiXCR on the reads and lists one entry per CDR3 protein. The table has about 3,900 distinct CDR3 sequences, roughly a tenth seen once. Source material: CD4+ T cells from synovial fluid. These receptors were collected from a human donor with rheumatoid arthritis.

This clonotype was seen repeatedly, ten times or more. The rearrangement uses TRBV19 and TRBJ1-4; 7 bases match TRBD1. CDR1 and CDR2 (germline): LNHDA, SQIVND (reference sequence). CDR3 length: 15 residues. The V gene end was trimmed by 5 bases and the J gene end by 7 bases; junction bases not matched to a gene: 10. The CDR3 sequence is CASSSQQGRGEKLFF. In DNA form, the CDR3 reads TGTGCCAGTAGTTCCCAACAGGGGCGCGGTGAAAAACTGTTTTTT.

This clonotype was seen a few times. This chain connects TRBV11-2 to TRBJ2-1; a possible D gene is TRBD2 (5 bases). Germline V lookup: CDR1 SGHAT, CDR2 FQNNGV. The CDR3 contains 18 residues. Trimming left V 1 base short and J 7 bases short, with 23 bases between. The CDR3 nucleotides read TGTGCCAGCAGCTTAGTGCGCGGACTTCTGGGAATATCGAATGAGCAGTTCTTC. Its protein product is CASSLVRGLLGISNEQFF.

On this clonotype: A much larger clonotype is one base distant, so this may be a read error. The chain employs TRBV2 and TRBJ2-7; 10 bases are a match to TRBD2. From germline, CDR1 is SNHLY and CDR2 FYNNEI. The CDR3 totals 15 residues. V lost 2 bases, J lost 5 bases, and 6 bases stayed unmatched. CDR3 amino acids: CASSESSGGSHEQYF. CDR3 nucleotide sequence: TGTGCCAGCAGTGAAAGTAGCGGGGGGTCACACGAGCAGTACTTC.

At least ten counts were recorded for this clonotype. The rearrangement joins TRBV9 to TRBJ2-1, with 7 bases fitting TRBD2. Germline V CDR1 and CDR2: SGDLS, YYNGEE. The CDR3 runs to 14 residues. Trimming cost V 4 bases and J 4 bases; bases outside gene matches: 5. CDR3 region: CASSYRGRYNEQFF. The CDR3 DNA reads as TGTGCCAGCAGCTATCGCGGGAGATACAATGAGCAGTTCTTC.

The V call is TRBV30, the J call TRBJ1-5; tentative D call: TRBD1 (6 bases). The CDR3 contains 12 residues. From germline, CDR1 is GTSNPN and CDR2 SVGIG (reference sequence). V dropped 3 bases and J dropped 7 bases, with 10 bases sitting between them. CDR3 coding DNA: TGTGCCTGGAGCCAGGGGACCCAGCCCCAGCATTTT. It codes for CAWSQGTQPQHF.

This clonotype has ten or more counts. The chain combines TRBV15 with TRBJ1-1; no clear D. V was clipped by 0 bases and J by 1 base, with 9 bases between them. The CDR3 is 15 amino acids. Looked up from germline, CDR1 is LNHNV and CDR2 is YYDKDF (reference sequence). The CDR3 protein is CATSRDVLGNTEAFF. The CDR3 nucleotides are TGTGCCACCAGCAGAGACGTCTTAGGGAACACTGAAGCTTTCTTT. The variable domain in full, completed from reference TRBV15 and TRBJ1-1, reads DAMVIQNPRYQVTQFGKPVTLSCSQTLNHNVMYWYQQKSSQAPKLLFHYYDKDFNNEADTPDNFQSRRPNTSFCFLDIRSPGLGDTAMYLCATSRDVLGNTEAFFGQGTRLTVV.

The table lists this clonotype with many counts. The chain links TRBV27 to TRBJ2-6; no clear D. CDR1 is MNHEY, CDR2 SMNVEV, per germline (reference sequence). Trimming removed 0 bases from V and 3 bases from J, with 0 bases in between. The CDR3 runs 13 residues. The CDR3 reads CASSLSGANVLTF. In DNA, the CDR3 is TGTGCCAGCAGTTTATCTGGGGCCAACGTCCTGACTTTC.

This clonotype was found many times. The chain joins TRBV7-2 to TRBJ1-1; D is perhaps TRBD1 (6 bases). The CDR3 is made up of 17 amino acids. Trimming removed 1 base at V and 3 bases at J, with 18 bases between. Germline V gene lookup returns CDR1 SGHTA and CDR2 FQGNSA. The CDR3, as DNA: TGTGCCAGCAGCTTAGAATTGTCCGGGACAACCTACACTGAAGCTTTCTTT. Translating it yields CASSLELSGTTYTEAFF.

There are many counts of this clonotype. This chain uses TRBV28 with TRBJ1-1; the D is unclear. The germline gives CDR1 MDHEN, CDR2 SYDVKM. The CDR3 extends over 14 amino acids. V was clipped by 7 bases and J by 3 bases, with 15 bases between them. The CDR3 DNA reads as TGTGCCAGCACCTTCACGCGGTTCGACACTGAAGCTTTCTTT. Its translation is CASTFTRFDTEAFF. The variable domain in full, with the rest retrieved from reference TRBV28 and TRBJ1-1, is DVKVTQSSRYLVKRTGEKVFLECVQDMDHENMFWYRQDPGLGLRLIYFSYDVKMKEKGDIPEGYSVSREKKERFSLILESASTNQTSMYLCASTFTRFDTEAFFGQGTRLTVV.

This clonotype was counted many times. V and J are TRBV27 and TRBJ2-7; 7 bases map to TRBD2. Per germline, CDR1 MNHEY and CDR2 SMNVEV (reference sequence). CDR3 length: 14 residues. With V trimmed by 7 bases and J by 5 bases, 11 bases remained unmatched. The CDR3 region has the DNA TGTGCCAGCATGCGGGAGACTAGGGGACACGAGCAGTACTTC. Translation gives CASMRETRGHEQYF.

This clonotype qualifies as medium-sized. The chain couples TRBV20-1 to TRBJ1-6; TRBD1 agrees at 10 bases. CDR1 and CDR2 from the germline V gene are DFQATT and SNEGSKA (reference sequence). The J segment lost 10 bases and the V segment lost 6 bases, leaving 6 bases of the junction unmatched. The CDR3 contains 13 residues. The CDR3 spells CSATDRGLSPLHF. The CDR3 DNA is TGCAGTGCGACTGACAGGGGGCTATCACCCCTCCACTTT.

This clonotype was recorded many times. This sequence joins TRBV18 and TRBJ2-4; D possibly corresponds to TRBD1 (6 bases). V gave up 4 bases and J gave up 2 bases, with 9 bases separating them. Germline CDR1 is KGHSH and CDR2 is LQKENI. The CDR3 covers 14 residues. Here the CDR3 reads CASSLDSTKNIQYF. CDR3 DNA: TGTGCCAGCTCACTGGACAGTACCAAAAACATTCAGTACTTC.

As DNA, the CDR3 is TGCGCCAGCAGCCTCCCGGATGACCCCTACGAGCAGTACTTC. Its translation: CASSLPDDPYEQYF. V gene TRBV5-1 combines with J gene TRBJ2-7; D is unclear. The V gene lost 4 bases and the J gene lost 2 bases, with 13 bases spanning the gap. CDR1 is SGHRS and CDR2 is YFSETQ in the germline V gene. This CDR3 spans 14 amino acids.

This clonotype has a handful of counts. The rearrangement uses TRBV6-4 and TRBJ2-5; no clear D gene. V dropped 3 bases and J dropped 7 bases, with 12 bases sitting between them. This CDR3 is 13 amino acids long. Germline CDR1 and CDR2: MRHNA and SNTAGT. The CDR3 reads CASSEVDWGTQYF. As DNA, the CDR3 is TGTGCCAGCAGTGAAGTAGACTGGGGGACCCAGTACTTC.

This chain joins TRBV29-1 and TRBJ1-2, with D tentatively TRBD1 (5 bases). V shed 4 bases and J shed 4 bases, with 16 bases lying between them. CDR1 and CDR2 from the germline V gene are SQVTM and ANQGSEA. This CDR3 is built from 14 residues. The CDR3: CSVVGGVGSYGYTF. The CDR3 nucleotides are TGCAGCGTTGTGGGGGGGGTAGGCAGCTATGGCTACACCTTC.

The table lists this clonotype with many counts. A much larger clone lies one base from this, so it may be a read error. The chain combines TRBV20-1 with TRBJ2-3, with D perhaps matching TRBD2 (5 bases). V was pared by 7 bases and J by 3 bases, with 14 bases between. Germline CDR1 and CDR2: DFQATT and SNEGSKA (reference sequence). The CDR3 is 13 residues long. This CDR3 is CSVRHSATDTQYF. The CDR3 DNA reads as TGCAGTGTCAGACATAGCGCAACAGATACGCAGTATTTT.

This clonotype was counted at least ten times. V gene TRBV11-2 combines with J gene TRBJ2-7, with D hard to call. Trimming pared 5 bases from V and 3 bases from J, leaving 14 bases between. The CDR3 runs 14 residues. Germline-derived CDR1 and CDR2 are SGHAT and FQNNGV. Here the CDR3 DNA reads TGTGCCAGCAGCCGGACGGCGGATTACTACGAGCAGTACTTC. It specifies CASSRTADYYEQYF.

This clonotype occurred many times. This chain connects TRBV7-2 to TRBJ2-1; D remains unclear. CDR3 length equals 13 residues. Trimming took off 0 bases at V and 6 bases at J, with 6 bases between the two ends. Germline V gives CDR1 SGHTA, CDR2 FQGNSA. CDR3 amino acids: CASSLAEVNEQFF. CDR3 sequence (DNA): TGTGCCAGCAGCTTAGCGGAAGTCAATGAGCAGTTCTTC.